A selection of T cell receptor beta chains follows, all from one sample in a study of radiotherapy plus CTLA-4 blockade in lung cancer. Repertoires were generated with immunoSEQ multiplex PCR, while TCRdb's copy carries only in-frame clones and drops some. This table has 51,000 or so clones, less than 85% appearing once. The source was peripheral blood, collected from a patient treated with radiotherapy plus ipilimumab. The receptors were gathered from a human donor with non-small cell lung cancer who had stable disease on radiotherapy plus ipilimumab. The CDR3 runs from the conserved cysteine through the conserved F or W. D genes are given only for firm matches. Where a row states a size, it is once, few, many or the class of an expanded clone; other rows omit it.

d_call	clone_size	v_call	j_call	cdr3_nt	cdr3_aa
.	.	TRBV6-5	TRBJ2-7	TGTGCCAGCAGTTACCTTCGCGGCTACGAGCAGTACTTC	CASSYLRGYEQYF
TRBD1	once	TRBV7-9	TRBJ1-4	TGTGCCAGCAGCCAGACAGGGGGCGGTGAAAAACTGTTTTTT	CASSQTGGGEKLFF
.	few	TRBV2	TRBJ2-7	TGTGCCAGCGCCTCGGTCTACGAGCAGTACTTC	CASASVYEQYF
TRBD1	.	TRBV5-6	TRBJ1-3	TGTGCCAGCAGCTTTGGACAGGGGGGCTTTGACACCATATATTTT	CASSFGQGGFDTIYF
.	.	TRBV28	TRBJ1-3	TGTGCCAGCAGTGTCAGGGGAAACACCATATATTTT	CASSVRGNTIYF
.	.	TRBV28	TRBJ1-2	TGTGCCAGCAGTGCGGACAGTTTTAGAGGCTACACCTTC	CASSADSFRGYTF
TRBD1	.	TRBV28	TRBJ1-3	TGTGCCAGCAGAGGTCAGGGGGCGAACACCATATATTTT	CASRGQGANTIYF
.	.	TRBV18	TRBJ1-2	TGTGCCAGCTCACCAGAAACAGGTTCACTCTATGGCTACACCTTC	CASSPETGSLYGYTF
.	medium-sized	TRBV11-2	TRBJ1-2	TGTGCCAGCAGCCGGCGGTCTTTAGGGTATGGCTACACCTTC	CASSRRSLGYGYTF
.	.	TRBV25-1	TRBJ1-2	TGTGCCAGCAGTGAATCGAGTATCGATGGCTACACCTTC	CASSESSIDGYTF
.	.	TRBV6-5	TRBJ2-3	TGTGCCAGCAGTTACACTAGATTCGGTACGCAGTATTTT	CASSYTRFGTQYF
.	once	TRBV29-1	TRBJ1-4	TGCAGCGTTGGAGAGGAGTGGTGGGAAAAACTGTTTTTT	CSVGEEWWEKLFF
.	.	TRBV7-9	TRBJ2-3	TGTGCCAGCAGCTTGGCAGCTAGCACAGATACGCAGTATTTT	CASSLAASTDTQYF
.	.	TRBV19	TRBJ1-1	TGTGCCAGTAGTATAGATCCCTACTTCAACACTGAAGCTTTCTTT	CASSIDPYFNTEAFF